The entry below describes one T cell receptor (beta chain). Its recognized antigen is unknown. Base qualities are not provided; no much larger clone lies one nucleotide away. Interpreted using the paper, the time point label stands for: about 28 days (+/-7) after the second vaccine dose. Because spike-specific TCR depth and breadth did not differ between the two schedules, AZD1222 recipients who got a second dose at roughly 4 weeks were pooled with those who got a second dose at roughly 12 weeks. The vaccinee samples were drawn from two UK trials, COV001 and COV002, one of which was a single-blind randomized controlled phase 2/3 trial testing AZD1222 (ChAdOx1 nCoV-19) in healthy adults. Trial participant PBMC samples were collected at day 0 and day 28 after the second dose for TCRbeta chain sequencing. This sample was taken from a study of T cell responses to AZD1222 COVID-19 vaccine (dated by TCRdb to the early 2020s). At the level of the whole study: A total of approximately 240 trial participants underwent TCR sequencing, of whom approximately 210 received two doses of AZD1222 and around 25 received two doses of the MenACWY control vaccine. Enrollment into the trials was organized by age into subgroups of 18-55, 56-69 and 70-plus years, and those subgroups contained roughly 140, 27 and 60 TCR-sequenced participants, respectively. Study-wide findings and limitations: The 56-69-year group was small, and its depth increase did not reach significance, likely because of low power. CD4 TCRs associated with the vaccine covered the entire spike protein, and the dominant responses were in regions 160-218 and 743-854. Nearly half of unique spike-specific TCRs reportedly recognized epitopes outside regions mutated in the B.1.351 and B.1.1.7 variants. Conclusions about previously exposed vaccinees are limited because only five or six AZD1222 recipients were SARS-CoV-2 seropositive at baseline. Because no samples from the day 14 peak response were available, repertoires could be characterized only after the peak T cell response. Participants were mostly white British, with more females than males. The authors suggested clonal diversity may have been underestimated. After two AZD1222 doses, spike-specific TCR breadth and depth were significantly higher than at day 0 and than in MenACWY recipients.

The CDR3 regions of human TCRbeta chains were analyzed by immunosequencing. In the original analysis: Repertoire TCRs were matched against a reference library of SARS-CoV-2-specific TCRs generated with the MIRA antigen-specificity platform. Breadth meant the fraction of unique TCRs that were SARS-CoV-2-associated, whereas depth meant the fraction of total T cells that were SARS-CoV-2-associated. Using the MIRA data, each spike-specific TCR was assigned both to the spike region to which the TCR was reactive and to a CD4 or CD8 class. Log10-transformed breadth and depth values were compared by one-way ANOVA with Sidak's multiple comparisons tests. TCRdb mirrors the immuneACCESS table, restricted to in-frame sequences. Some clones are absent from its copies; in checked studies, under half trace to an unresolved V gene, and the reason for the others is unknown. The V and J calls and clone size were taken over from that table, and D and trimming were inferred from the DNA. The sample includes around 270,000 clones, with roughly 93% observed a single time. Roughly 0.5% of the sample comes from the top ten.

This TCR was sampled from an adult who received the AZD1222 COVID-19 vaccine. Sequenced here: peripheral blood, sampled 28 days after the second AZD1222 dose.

The CDR3 in this case is CASGLQATNEKLFF. The DNA is as follows: TGTGCCAGCGGGCTACAGGCAACTAATGAAAAACTGTTTTTT. The chain was built from TRBV28 and TRBJ1-4, with TRBD1 tentatively as D gene (5 bases match). The germline V gene gives CDR1 as MDHEN and CDR2 as SYDVKM. The CDR3 holds 14 amino acids from the cysteine to the phenylalanine. Only CDR3 DNA remains: 42 bases, in frame from the first base. At the junction V is shortened by 8 bases and J by 0 bases, with 10 bases in between.